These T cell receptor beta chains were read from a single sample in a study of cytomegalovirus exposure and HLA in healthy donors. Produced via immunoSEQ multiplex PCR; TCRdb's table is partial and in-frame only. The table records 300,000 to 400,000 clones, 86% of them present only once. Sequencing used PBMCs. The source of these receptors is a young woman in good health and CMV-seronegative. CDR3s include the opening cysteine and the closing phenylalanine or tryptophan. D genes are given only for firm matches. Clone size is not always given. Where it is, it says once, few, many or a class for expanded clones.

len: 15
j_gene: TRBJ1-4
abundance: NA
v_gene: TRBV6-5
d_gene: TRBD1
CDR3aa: CASRNTGAPAEKLFF
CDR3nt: TGTGCCAGCAGAAACACAGGGGCGCCGGCCGAAAAACTGTTTTTT

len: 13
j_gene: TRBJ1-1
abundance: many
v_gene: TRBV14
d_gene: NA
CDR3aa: CASSQATPLEAFF
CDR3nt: TGTGCCAGCAGCCAAGCGACACCTTTAGAAGCTTTCTTT

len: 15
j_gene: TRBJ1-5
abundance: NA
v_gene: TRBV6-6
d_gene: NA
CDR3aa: CASSRGGMGNQPQHF
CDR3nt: TGTGCCAGCAGTAGGGGGGGAATGGGCAATCAGCCCCAGCATTTT

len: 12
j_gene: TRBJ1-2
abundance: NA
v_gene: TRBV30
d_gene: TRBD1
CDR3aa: CAWSRQGHGYTF
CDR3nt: TGTGCCTGGAGCAGACAGGGGCATGGCTACACCTTC

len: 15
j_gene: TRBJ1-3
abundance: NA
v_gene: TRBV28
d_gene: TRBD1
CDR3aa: CASSLPGTAGNTIYF
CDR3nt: TGTGCCAGCAGCCTACCCGGGACAGCTGGAAACACCATATATTTT

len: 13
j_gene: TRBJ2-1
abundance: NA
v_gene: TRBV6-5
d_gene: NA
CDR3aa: CASSYLRGLEQFF
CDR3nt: TGTGCCAGCAGTTACCTCCGGGGACTTGAGCAGTTCTTC

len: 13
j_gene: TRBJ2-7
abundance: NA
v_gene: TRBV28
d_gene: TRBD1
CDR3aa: CASSLGQGDEQYF
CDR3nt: TGTGCCAGCAGCCTCGGACAGGGGGACGAGCAGTACTTC

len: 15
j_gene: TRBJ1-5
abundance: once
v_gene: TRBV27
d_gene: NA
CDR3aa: CASCPGGYSNQPQHF
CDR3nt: TGTGCCAGTTGTCCGGGGGGTTATAGCAATCAGCCCCAGCATTTT

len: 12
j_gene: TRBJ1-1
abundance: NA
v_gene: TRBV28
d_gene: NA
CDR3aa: CASSSRWTEAFF
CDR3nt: TGTGCCAGCAGCTCACGGTGGACTGAAGCTTTCTTT

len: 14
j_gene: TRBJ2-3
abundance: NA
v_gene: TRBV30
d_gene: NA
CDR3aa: CAWRGLIFTDTQYF
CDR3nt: TGTGCCTGGAGGGGACTCATATTCACAGATACGCAGTATTTT

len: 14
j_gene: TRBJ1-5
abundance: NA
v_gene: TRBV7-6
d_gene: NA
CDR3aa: CASSLSWGVEPQHF
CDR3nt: TGTGCCAGCAGCTTATCGTGGGGAGTGGAGCCCCAGCATTTT

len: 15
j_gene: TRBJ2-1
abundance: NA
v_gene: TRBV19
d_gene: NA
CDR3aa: CASRWGRETYNEQFF
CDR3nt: TGTGCCAGTAGATGGGGGCGGGAGACTTACAATGAGCAGTTCTTC

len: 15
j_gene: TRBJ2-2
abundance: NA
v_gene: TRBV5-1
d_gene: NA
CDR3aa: CASSLISGGTGELFF
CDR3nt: TGCGCCAGCAGCTTGATCAGCGGAGGTACCGGGGAGCTGTTTTTT

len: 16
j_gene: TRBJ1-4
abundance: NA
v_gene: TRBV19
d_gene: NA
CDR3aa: CASSPPRGTTNEKLFF
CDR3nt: TGTGCCAGTAGCCCACCCCGCGGGACAACTAATGAAAAACTGTTTTTT

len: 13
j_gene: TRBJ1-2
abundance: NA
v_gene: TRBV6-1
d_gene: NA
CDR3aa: CASSEGQNYGYTF
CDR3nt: TGTGCCAGCAGTGAAGGGCAGAACTATGGCTACACCTTC

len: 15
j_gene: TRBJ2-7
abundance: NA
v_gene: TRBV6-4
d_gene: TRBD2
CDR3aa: CASSRLAGGLYEQYF
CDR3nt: TGTGCCAGCAGTCGACTAGCGGGGGGGCTCTACGAGCAGTACTTC

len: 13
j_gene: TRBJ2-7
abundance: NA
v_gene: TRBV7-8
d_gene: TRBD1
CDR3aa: CASSWGQSYEQYF
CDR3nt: TGTGCCAGCAGCTGGGGACAGTCCTACGAGCAGTACTTC

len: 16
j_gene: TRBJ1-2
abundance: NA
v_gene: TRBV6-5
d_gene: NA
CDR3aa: CASSYSGESANYGYTF
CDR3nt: TGTGCCAGCAGTTACTCCGGGGAATCAGCTAACTATGGCTACACCTTC

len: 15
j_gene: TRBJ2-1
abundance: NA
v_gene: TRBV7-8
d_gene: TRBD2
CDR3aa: CASSLGGGPYGEQFF
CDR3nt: TGTGCCAGCAGCTTAGGGGGAGGGCCCTACGGTGAGCAGTTCTTC

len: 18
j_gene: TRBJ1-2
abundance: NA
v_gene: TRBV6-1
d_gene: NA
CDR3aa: CASSEGLAGTSLDYGYTF
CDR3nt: TGTGCCAGCAGTGAAGGGCTGGCAGGGACTTCTTTGGACTATGGCTACACCTTC

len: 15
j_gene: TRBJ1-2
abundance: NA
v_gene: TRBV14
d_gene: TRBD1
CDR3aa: CASSQDRDRRYGYTF
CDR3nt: TGTGCCAGCAGCCAGGACCGGGACAGACGCTATGGCTACACCTTC

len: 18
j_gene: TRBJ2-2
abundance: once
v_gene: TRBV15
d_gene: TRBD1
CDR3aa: CATLGGQTWGMNTGELFF
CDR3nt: TGTGCCACCTTAGGGGGACAGACCTGGGGGATGAACACCGGGGAGCTGTTTTTT

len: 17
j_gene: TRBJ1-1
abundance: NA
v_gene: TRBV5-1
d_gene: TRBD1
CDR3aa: CASTPGQGTIMATEAFF
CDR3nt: TGCGCCAGCACACCAGGACAGGGGACGATTATGGCCACTGAAGCTTTCTTT

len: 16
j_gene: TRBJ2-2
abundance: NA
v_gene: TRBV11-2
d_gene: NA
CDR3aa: CASSPMFGSYTGELFF
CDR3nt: TGTGCCAGCAGCCCGATGTTTGGTAGCTACACCGGGGAGCTGTTTTTT

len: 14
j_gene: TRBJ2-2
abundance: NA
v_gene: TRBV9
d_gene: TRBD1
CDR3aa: CASSIGTGPGELFF
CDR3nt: TGTGCCAGCAGCATTGGGACAGGGCCCGGGGAGCTGTTTTTT

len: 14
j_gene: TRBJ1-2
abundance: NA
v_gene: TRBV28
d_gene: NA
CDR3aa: CASSPHRQFYGYTF
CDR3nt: TGTGCCAGCAGTCCCCACCGACAGTTCTATGGCTACACCTTC

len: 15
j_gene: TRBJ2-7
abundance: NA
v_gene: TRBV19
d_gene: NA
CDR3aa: CASSPTLIHSYEQYF
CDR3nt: TGTGCCAGTAGTCCAACTCTGATCCACTCCTACGAGCAGTACTTC

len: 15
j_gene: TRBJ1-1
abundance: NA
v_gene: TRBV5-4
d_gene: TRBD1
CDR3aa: CASSVSRGMGTEAFF
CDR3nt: TGTGCCAGCAGCGTATCCAGGGGGATGGGCACTGAAGCTTTCTTT

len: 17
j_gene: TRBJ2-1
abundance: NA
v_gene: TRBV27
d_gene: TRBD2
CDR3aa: CASSLSWEGLADNEQFF
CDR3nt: TGTGCCAGCAGTTTATCATGGGAGGGACTAGCGGACAATGAGCAGTTCTTC

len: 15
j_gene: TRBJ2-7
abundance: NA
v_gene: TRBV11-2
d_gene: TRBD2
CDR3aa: CASSSPLAGTYEQYF
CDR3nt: TGTGCCAGCAGCTCCCCCCTAGCGGGAACCTACGAGCAGTACTTC

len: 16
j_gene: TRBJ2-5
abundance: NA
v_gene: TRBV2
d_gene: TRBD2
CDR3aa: CASSESSGGYQETQYF
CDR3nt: TGTGCCAGCAGTGAAAGTAGCGGGGGTTATCAAGAGACCCAGTACTTC